The 12 T cell receptor beta chains below all came from one sample that was sequenced in a study of T cells in Graves' hyperthyroidism and ophthalmopathy. Amplification yielded TCR beta CDR3 regions, with RNA transcripts as the source. The HTBI primer set was used in a first-round RT-PCR of the TCR CDR3. MiXCR, run by TCRdb on the multiplex PCR reads, gives a single entry per CDR3 protein. Of 490,000 or so distinct CDR3 sequences listed, about 22% are singletons. What was sequenced was blood. The receptors stem from a woman in her 70s with Graves' ophthalmopathy.

This clonotype was seen ten or more times. The gene calls are TRBV12-3 or TRBV12-4 and TRBJ1-4; D is unclear. Trimming left V 1 base short and J 5 bases short, with 5 bases between. The CDR3 totals 13 residues. The CDR3 is CASSLGGNEKLFF. The CDR3 nucleotides are TGTGCCAGCAGTTTAGGTGGGAATGAAAAACTGTTTTTT.

V is TRBV20-1 and J is TRBJ2-2; TRBD2 matches at 11 bases. CDR1 is DFQATT, CDR2 SNEGSKA, per germline (reference sequence). Losses at the gene ends were 6 bases for V and 4 bases for J; bases not matched to a gene: 10. The CDR3 has 16 residues. CDR3 protein: CSAPRLAGGGTGELFF. DNA for the CDR3: TGCAGTGCCCCCCGGCTAGCGGGAGGAGGCACCGGGGAGCTGTTTTTT.

The chain links TRBV20-1 to TRBJ2-5; D perhaps matches TRBD1 (5 bases). V was trimmed by 4 bases and J by 5 bases, leaving 11 bases between them. Germline V gene data show CDR1 as DFQATT and CDR2 as SNEGSKA (reference sequence). The CDR3 contains 12 residues. The CDR3 DNA is TGCAGTGCTATGCCAGGGTTTGAGACCCAGTACTTC. Encoded protein: CSAMPGFETQYF.

This clonotype has only one observation. Compared with germline, one end of the junction differs, possibly owing to a read error. The rearrangement joins TRBV7-7 to TRBJ2-5; 10 nucleotides agree with TRBD2. The CDR3 length is 16 residues. Per the germline V gene, CDR1 is SSHAT and CDR2 is FNYEAQ (reference sequence). CDR3 loop: CASSLGGSGGQETQYF. The CDR3 nucleotides read TGTGCTAGCAGTTTAGGGGGTAGCGGGGGGCAAGAGACCCAGTACTTC.

This chain uses TRBV29-1 with TRBJ1-2, with a possible D match to TRBD1 (5 bases). The V and J ends lost 4 bases and 4 bases respectively, with 16 bases between them. The length of the CDR3 is 14 residues. Germline V gives CDR1 SQVTM, CDR2 ANQGSEA. The CDR3 here is CSVVPRDVTYGYTF. Written as DNA, the CDR3 is TGCAGCGTTGTTCCTAGGGACGTTACCTATGGCTACACCTTC.

This sequence joins TRBV6-6 and TRBJ1-1, with D perhaps matching TRBD1 (5 bases). CDR1 is MNHNY, CDR2 SVGAGI, per germline (reference sequence). V lost 0 bases to trimming and J lost 8 bases, with 22 bases between them. The length of the CDR3 is 17 residues. The CDR3 DNA follows: TGTGCCAGCAGTTACTCGATTGGGGGACGGGGGGGGGGGGAAGCTTTCTTT. This codes for CASSYSIGGRGGGEAFF.

The rearrangement uses TRBV7-9 and TRBJ2-1; the D is unclear. This CDR3 has 15 amino acids. CDR1 SEHNR and CDR2 FQNEAQ come from the germline V gene (reference sequence). Trimming took off 1 base at V and 9 bases at J, with 16 bases between the two ends. DNA of the CDR3: TGTGCCAGCAGCTTAGATCAAAGTCTTAGACGTGAGCAGTTCTTC. It specifies CASSLDQSLRREQFF.

This clonotype appeared many times. The rearrangement links TRBV28 to TRBJ2-5, with 8 bases identical to TRBD1. The germline V gene has CDR1 MDHEN and CDR2 SYDVKM. The V segment lost 3 bases and the J segment 5 bases; nucleotides outside the gene matches: 11. CDR3 length: 16 amino acids. In nucleotides, the CDR3 is TGTGCCAGCAGTTTGGTCAGGGGGCGAATTGAGGAGACCCAGTACTTC. This codes for CASSLVRGRIEETQYF.

The CDR3 is CASSPVLSVETQYF. The CDR3 DNA sequence: TGTGCCAGCTCACCAGTTCTTAGCGTCGAGACCCAGTACTTC. The genes are TRBV18 and TRBJ2-5; D is possibly TRBD2 (5 bases). CDR3 size: 14 residues. The germline gives CDR1 KGHSH, CDR2 LQKENI. Trimming removed 2 bases at V and 5 bases at J, with 12 bases between.

In its sample, this clonotype was seen many times. The chain employs TRBV6-2 or TRBV6-3 and TRBJ2-7; D may be TRBD1 or TRBD2 (5 bases each). V was shortened by 5 bases and J by 6 bases, with 17 bases between the two germline ends. Germline CDR1 reads MNHEY; CDR2 reads SVGEGT. The CDR3 sequence is 14 residues long. CDR3 residues: CASSPAGTPLEQYF. The CDR3 DNA follows: TGTGCCAGCAGTCCGGCCGGGACGCCCCTCGAGCAGTACTTC.

This sequence joins TRBV18 and TRBJ2-3; D gene unclear. From germline, CDR1 is KGHSH and CDR2 LQKENI. This CDR3 region has 15 residues. The V gene lost 3 bases and the J gene lost 0 bases, with 10 bases spanning the gap. CDR3 sequence: CASSPLPGSTDTQYF. The CDR3 DNA reads TGTGCCAGCTCACCTTTGCCCGGGAGCACAGATACGCAGTATTTT.

This clonotype was seen a few times. The rearrangement links TRBV7-9 to TRBJ2-7, with TRBD1 matching over 8 bases. The CDR3 is 15 residues long. Germline CDR1 SEHNR, CDR2 FQNEAQ (reference sequence). V lost 8 bases and J lost 4; bases outside the gene matches: 13. The CDR3 DNA is TGTGCCAGCTTGCCCCTCCGGGACAGGCCTTACGAGCAGTACTTC. It specifies CASLPLRDRPYEQYF.